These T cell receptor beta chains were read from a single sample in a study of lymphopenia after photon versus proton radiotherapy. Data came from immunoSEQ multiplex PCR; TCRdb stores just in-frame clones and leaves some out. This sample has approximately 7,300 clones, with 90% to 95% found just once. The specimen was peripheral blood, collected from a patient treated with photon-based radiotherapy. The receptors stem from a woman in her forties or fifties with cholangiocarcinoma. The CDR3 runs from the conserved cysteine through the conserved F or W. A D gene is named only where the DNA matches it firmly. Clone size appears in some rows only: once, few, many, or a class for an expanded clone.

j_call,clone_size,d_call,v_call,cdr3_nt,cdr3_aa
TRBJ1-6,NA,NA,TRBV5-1,TGCGCCAGCAGCTTGGGACAGCTCCCAGGGACACCCCTCCACTTT,CASSLGQLPGTPLHF
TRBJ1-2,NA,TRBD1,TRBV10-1,TGCGCCAGCAGTGAGGACGCAGGGGGTAGCTATGGCTACACCTTC,CASSEDAGGSYGYTF
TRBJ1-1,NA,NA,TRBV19,TGTGCCAGTAGTATGCTCTACGGCAGGGAAGCTGAAGCTTTCTTT,CASSMLYGREAEAFF
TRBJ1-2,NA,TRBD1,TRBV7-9,TGTGCCAGCAGCGAGTCGTCGGCAGGGGGCAGTGGCTACACCTTC,CASSESSAGGSGYTF
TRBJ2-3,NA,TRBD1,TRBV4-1,TGCGCCAGCAGCCAACCCTCACAGGGGAACCAGACGCAGTATTTT,CASSQPSQGNQTQYF
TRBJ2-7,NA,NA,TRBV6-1,TGTGCCAGCAGTGAACTTGCAGGGAAGTTACGCGAGCAGTACTTC,CASSELAGKLREQYF
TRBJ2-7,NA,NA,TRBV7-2,TGTGCCAGCAGCTTCGCCGAGCAGTACTTC,CASSFAEQYF
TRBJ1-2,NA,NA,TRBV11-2,TGTGCCAGCAGCTTAGTCACAGGCTGGAACTATGGCTACACCTTC,CASSLVTGWNYGYTF
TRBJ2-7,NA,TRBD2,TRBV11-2,TGTGCCAGCACCCCCGGGGGGTACGAGCAGTACTTC,CASTPGGYEQYF
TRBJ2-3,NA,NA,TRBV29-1,TGCAGCGCCTGGCTGCTAGCGACCACAGATACGCAGTATTTT,CSAWLLATTDTQYF
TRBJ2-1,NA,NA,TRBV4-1,TGCGCCAGCAGCCAAGGGACTGATGATACCTACAATGAGCAGTTCTTC,CASSQGTDDTYNEQFF
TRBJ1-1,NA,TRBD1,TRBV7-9,TGTGCCAGCAGCGCCCGGACAGGGTTCACTGAAGCTTTCTTT,CASSARTGFTEAFF
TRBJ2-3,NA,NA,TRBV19,TGTGCCAGTAGTTCTCTCGGGACCTCGGCAGATACGCAGTATTTT,CASSSLGTSADTQYF
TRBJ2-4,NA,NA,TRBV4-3,TGCGCCAGCAGCCAACGACAGCGAGTAGCCAAAAACATTCAGTACTTC,CASSQRQRVAKNIQYF
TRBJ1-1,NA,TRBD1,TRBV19,TGTGCCAGTAGTCCCCGGGACAGTGAAGCTTTCTTT,CASSPRDSEAFF
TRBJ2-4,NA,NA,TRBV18,TGTGCCAGCTCACCACGCGAGGGGCGCGGCAAAAACATTCAGTACTTC,CASSPREGRGKNIQYF
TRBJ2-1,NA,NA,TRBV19,TGTGCCAGTAGGGGGGGAGTGAGCTCCTACAATGAGCAGTTCTTC,CASRGGVSSYNEQFF
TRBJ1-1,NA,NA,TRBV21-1,TGTGCCAGCAGCAAATCCCTCGGCGACAGGTCTGAAGCTTTCTTT,CASSKSLGDRSEAFF
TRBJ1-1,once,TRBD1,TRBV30,TGTGCCTGGAACAGGGGGCGAAAAACTGAAGCTTTCTTT,CAWNRGRKTEAFF
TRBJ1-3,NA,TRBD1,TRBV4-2,TGTGCCAGCAGCCGGGGACAGACCAGCTCTGGAAACACCATATATTTT,CASSRGQTSSGNTIYF
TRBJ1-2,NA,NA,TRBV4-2,TGTGCCAGCAGCCCCGACTGGGACTATGGCTACACCTTC,CASSPDWDYGYTF
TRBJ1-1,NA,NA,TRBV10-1,TGCGCCAGCGAAGTTTGGGAGGGACGGACTGAAGCTTTCTTT,CASEVWEGRTEAFF
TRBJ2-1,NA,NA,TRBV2,TGTGCCAGCGTATATGGGCAGGCAAACAATGAGCAGTTCTTC,CASVYGQANNEQFF
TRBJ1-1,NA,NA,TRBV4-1,TGCGCCAGCAGCCAAGAACGAGGCAGGGGCGAAGCTTTCTTT,CASSQERGRGEAFF
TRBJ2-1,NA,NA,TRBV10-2,TGCGCCAGCAGTGAGGGTTTTTTTTCCGGCCACAATGAGCAGTTCTTC,CASSEGFFSGHNEQFF
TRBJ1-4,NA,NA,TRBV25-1,TGTGCCAGCAGTGACAAGCTTGGCCCGAATAATGAAAAACTGTTTTTT,CASSDKLGPNNEKLFF
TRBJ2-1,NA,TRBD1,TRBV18,TGTGCCAGCTCACGGGGACAGGGGTGGTACAATGAGCAGTTCTTC,CASSRGQGWYNEQFF
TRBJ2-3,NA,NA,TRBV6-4,TGTGCCAGCAGCCAGACTATATCCACAGATACGCAGTATTTT,CASSQTISTDTQYF
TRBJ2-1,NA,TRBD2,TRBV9,TGTGCCAGCAGCTCTCCCGGGACTAGCGGGCGGACTAGCTCCTACAATGAGCAGTTCTTC,CASSSPGTSGRTSSYNEQFF
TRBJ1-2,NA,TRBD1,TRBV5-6,TGTGCCAGCAGCCCCAGAACCGGGACAGGGGGCTATGGCTACACCTTC,CASSPRTGTGGYGYTF
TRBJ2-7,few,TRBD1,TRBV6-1,TGTGCCAGCAGTGAGCTCCCGGGACAGGGGGGTCCCTACGAGCAGTACTTC,CASSELPGQGGPYEQYF
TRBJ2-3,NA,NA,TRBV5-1,TGCGCCAGCAGCTTGGAAGGCCTCGGGGGCACAGATACGCAGTATTTT,CASSLEGLGGTDTQYF
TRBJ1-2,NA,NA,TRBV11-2,TGTGCCAGCAGCTTCAACGAACAGGGATACCTAGGGGGCTACACCTTC,CASSFNEQGYLGGYTF
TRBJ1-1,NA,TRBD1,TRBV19,TGTGCCAGTAGTATTGCACAGGGGGCGCGGACTGAAGCTTTCTTT,CASSIAQGARTEAFF
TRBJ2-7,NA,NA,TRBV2,TGTGCCAGCAGTGAAGGTTTTGGGCAGTACTTC,CASSEGFGQYF